Listed below are T cell receptor beta chains from one sample, sequenced in a study of cytomegalovirus exposure and HLA in healthy donors. Here immunoSEQ multiplex PCR was the method, and the copy in TCRdb shows in-frame clones only, minus some. The data contain 150,000 to 200,000 clones, roughly four fifths of them singletons. Source material: PBMCs. The receptors originated from a woman younger than 45 in good health and CMV-seropositive. CDR3s leave out the opening cysteine and the closing phenylalanine or tryptophan.

J: TRBJ1-2; V: TRBV5-4; CDR3: ASSWDSYNYGYT
J: TRBJ1-1; V: TRBV20-1; CDR3: SARVGAEAF
J: TRBJ2-5; V: TRBV5-6; CDR3: ASRVPGLRTEY
J: TRBJ1-1; V: TRBV7-2; CDR3: ASSFSGNTEAF
J: TRBJ2-1; V: TRBV25-1; CDR3: ASSELTNEQF
J: TRBJ2-1; V: TRBV14; CDR3: ASSQSLPGQVPF
J: TRBJ1-1; V: TRBV19; CDR3: ASNQANTEAF
J: TRBJ2-3; V: TRBV7-6; CDR3: ASSQEGGAIPTDTQY
J: TRBJ2-5; V: TRBV10-3; CDR3: AISAGDRGSQETQY
J: TRBJ1-5; V: TRBV2; CDR3: ACQGSRNQPQH
J: TRBJ1-6; V: TRBV5-4; CDR3: ASSLTGGITYNSPLH
J: TRBJ2-7; V: TRBV6-5; CDR3: ASSTRLGDFYEQY
J: TRBJ2-3; V: TRBV7-9; CDR3: ASSFSTSRSTDTQY
J: TRBJ2-7; V: TRBV30; CDR3: AWKLPGTPGEQY
J: TRBJ1-6; V: TRBV5-1; CDR3: ASSLWDTPFDSPLH
J: TRBJ1-1; V: TRBV30; CDR3: AWRVPWSGQGATAF
J: TRBJ2-5; V: TRBV7-2; CDR3: ASSLAGWEETQY
J: TRBJ2-5; V: TRBV7-2; CDR3: ASSLGLGALQETQY
J: TRBJ2-1; V: TRBV19; CDR3: ASSRTGWYNEQF
J: TRBJ2-7; V: TRBV4-3; CDR3: ASSQDRLAGREQY
J: TRBJ2-2; V: TRBV9; CDR3: ASSVRGANTGELF
J: TRBJ1-2; V: TRBV5-1; CDR3: ASSSDSNYGYT
J: TRBJ2-5; V: TRBV7-9; CDR3: ASSPERGPGGETQY
J: TRBJ2-7; V: TRBV4-1; CDR3: ASSQGHRSSYEQY
J: TRBJ1-5; V: TRBV6-1; CDR3: ASSEASGSNQPQH
J: TRBJ1-1; V: TRBV10-3; CDR3: AISGTGIEAF
J: TRBJ1-1; V: TRBV4-3; CDR3: ASSQVLGQILGRNTEAF
J: TRBJ1-4; V: TRBV23-1; CDR3: ASSQKTRTVNEKLF
J: TRBJ1-4; V: TRBV7-2; CDR3: ASSPNGQGGEKLF